The next 22 T cell receptor beta chains were all read from a single sample in a study of OX40 agonist ivuxolimab in advanced cancers. TCRdb's copy holds only in-frame clones and misses some; the assay was immunoSEQ multiplex PCR. The sample contains around 66,000 clones, roughly nine tenths of which appear only once. Specimen: CD4+ or CD8+ T cells sorted from blood, collected in a trial of the OX40 agonist ivuxolimab. These receptors were collected from an adult with an advanced solid tumor such as melanoma, head and neck, liver or kidney cancer.

The chain is built from TRBV2 and TRBJ1-4; a possible D gene is TRBD1 (6 bases). Germline CDR1 SNHLY, CDR2 FYNNEI. CDR3 length: 19 residues. Trimming cost V 1 base and J 4 bases, with 22 bases left between them. The chain's CDR3 is CASSEVGRPATGINEKLFF. CDR3 bases: TGTGCCAGCAGTGAAGTCGGCAGACCCGCGACAGGAATTAATGAAAAACTGTTTTTT.

The V and J genes are TRBV5-5 and TRBJ1-4; 8 bases map to TRBD1. Germline CDR1 reads SGHKS; CDR2 reads YYEKEE (reference sequence). The junction had 6 bases not matched to a gene; V was cut back by 0 bases and J by 8 bases. This CDR3 comprises 15 residues. The CDR3 coding sequence is TGTGCCAGCAGCTTGGTGACAGGGGTCACGGAAAAACTGTTTTTT. Its protein is CASSLVTGVTEKLFF.

The genes are TRBV4-1 and TRBJ2-7; 12 positions match TRBD2. J was trimmed by 6 bases and V by 2 bases; bases with no gene match: 11. The CDR3 is 17 residues long. CDR1 is MGHRA, CDR2 YSYEKL, per germline. The DNA for the CDR3 is TGCGCCAGCAGCCAACTTGCCCGGACTAGCGGGGTAGGCGAGCAGTACTTC. It codes for CASSQLARTSGVGEQYF.

The chain has TRBV7-8 and TRBJ1-2; D is undetermined. The CDR3 is made up of 12 amino acids. The germline V gene has CDR1 SGHVS and CDR2 FQNEAQ. Deletions cut 8 bases from V and 8 bases from J, with 15 bases between. CDR3 DNA: TGTGCCAGCTCCTCCGACCTTTGGGGCTACACCTTC. As protein: CASSSDLWGYTF.

The V call is TRBV9, the J call TRBJ1-1; TRBD1 aligns across 7 bases. Germline V gives CDR1 SGDLS, CDR2 YYNGEE. The trim removed 2 bases at V and 1 base at J, leaving 11 bases unmatched. This CDR3 comprises 17 residues. For the CDR3, the DNA is TGTGCCAGCAGCGTCCACAGGGGATCTTCGGAGAACACTGAAGCTTTCTTT. It specifies CASSVHRGSSENTEAFF.

The genes are TRBV5-6 and TRBJ1-5; D is ambiguous. V lost 1 base, J lost 1 base, and 9 bases lay in between. In germline, CDR1 is SGHDT, CDR2 YYEEEE. This CDR3 contains 15 residues. The CDR3 sequence is CASSLWEVSNQPQHF. The CDR3 nucleotides are TGTGCCAGCAGCTTGTGGGAGGTGAGCAATCAGCCCCAGCATTTT.

CDR3 loop: CASSPENSIPDTGELFF. The DNA for the CDR3 is TGTGCCAGCAGCCCAGAGAACAGTATCCCAGACACCGGGGAGCTGTTTTTT. The chain joins TRBV13 to TRBJ2-2, with D unresolved. The germline gives CDR1 PRHDT, CDR2 FYEKMQ (reference sequence). This CDR3 comprises 17 residues. V was pared by 5 bases and J by 3 bases, with 19 bases between.

Of note for this clone: A read error may produce the germline difference seen at one junction end. The V call is TRBV5-3, the J call TRBJ2-7; D unresolved. TRBV5-3 is an open reading frame whose function is uncertain. The length of the CDR3 is 12 residues. The CDR3: CASSFGVYEQYF. The DNA of the CDR3 is TGTGCCAGCAGCTTCGGAGTCTACGAGCAGTACTTC.

The chain uses TRBV2 and TRBJ2-7, with no clear D. The CDR3 consists of 14 residues. Germline V gene data show CDR1 as SNHLY and CDR2 as FYNNEI. Trimming cost V 7 bases and J 2 bases, with 15 bases left between them. The CDR3 DNA follows: TGTGCCAGCACCTTGGACCGGACCGCCTACGAGCAGTACTTC. Translating it yields CASTLDRTAYEQYF. Combining the CDR3 with reference TRBV2 and TRBJ2-7 gives the whole variable domain EPEVTQTPSHQVTQMGQEVILRCVPISNHLYFYWYRQILGQKVEFLVSFYNNEISEKSEIFDDQFSVERPDGSNFTLKIRSTKLEDSAMYFCASTLDRTAYEQYFGPGTRLTVT.

The genes are TRBV18 and TRBJ1-1; D gene unclear. The germline CDR1 and CDR2 sequences are KGHSH and LQKENI. V lost 6 bases, J lost 0 bases, and 11 bases lay in between. The CDR3 length is 14 residues. DNA for the CDR3: TGTGCCAGCTCCCAAGGACCGATGAACACTGAAGCTTTCTTT. Translation: CASSQGPMNTEAFF.

This clone appeared a single time. The chain recombines TRBV6-1 with TRBJ1-2, with D unresolved. The germline V and J ends were trimmed by 10 bases and 0 bases, with 6 bases remaining between them. This CDR3 has 11 amino acids. Germline V CDR1 and CDR2: MNHNS, SASEGT. CDR3 DNA: TGTGCCACCGAGGCTAACTATGGCTACACCTTC. Amino acid sequence: CATEANYGYTF.

The chain combines TRBV9 with TRBJ1-2; D is possibly TRBD1 (5 bases). This CDR3 has 11 residues. Germline V lookup: CDR1 SGDLS, CDR2 YYNGEE. V dropped 3 bases and J dropped 9 bases, with 9 bases sitting between them. The CDR3, as DNA: TGTGCCAGCAGCGACAGGTTCAGCTACACCTTC. It yields the protein CASSDRFSYTF. The whole variable domain, remainder taken from reference TRBV9 and TRBJ1-2, is DSGVTQTPKHLITATGQRVTLRCSPRSGDLSVYWYQQSLDQGLQFLIQYYNGEERAKGNILERFSAQQFPDLHSELNLSSLELGDSALYFCASSDRFSYTFGSGTRLTVV.

The genes are TRBV6-5 and TRBJ2-7, with TRBD1 matching 12 bases. Germline V CDR1 and CDR2: MNHEY, SVGAGI. The V and J ends lost 11 bases and 5 bases, in that order; junction bases with no gene match: 10. The CDR3 extends over 14 amino acids. CDR3 DNA: TGTGCCGCAGGACCCGGGACAGGGGGCCACGAGCAGTACTTC. This encodes CAAGPGTGGHEQYF.

The chain uses TRBV18 and TRBJ2-3; D is undetermined. V lost 3 bases to trimming and J lost 3 bases, with 4 bases between them. Germline loops: CDR1 KGHSH, CDR2 LQKENI. The CDR3 runs 12 residues. CDR3 sequence (DNA): TGTGCCAGCTCACCGGAAACAGATACGCAGTATTTT. It specifies CASSPETDTQYF.

The V call is TRBV6-5, the J call TRBJ2-1; D might be TRBD1 or TRBD2, each matching 5 bases. This CDR3 has 13 amino acids. V was trimmed by 4 bases and J by 2 bases, leaving 6 bases between them. CDR1 and CDR2 (germline): MNHEY, SVGAGI. The CDR3 bases are TGTGCCAGCAGTTGGGACCCCTACAATGAGCAGTTCTTC. Amino acid sequence: CASSWDPYNEQFF.

This chain uses TRBV6-4 with TRBJ1-1; D might be TRBD1 (6 bases). In germline, CDR1 is MRHNA, CDR2 SNTAGT. Trimming left V 4 bases short and J 2 bases short, with 11 bases between. The length of the CDR3 is 14 residues. This CDR3 reads CASSATGRNTEAFF. In nucleotides, the CDR3 is TGTGCCAGCAGTGCGACAGGCAGAAACACTGAAGCTTTCTTT.

The V and J genes are TRBV30 and TRBJ1-1, with D perhaps matching TRBD1 (6 bases). Per the germline V gene, CDR1 is GTSNPN and CDR2 is SVGIG (reference sequence). Trimming stripped 0 bases from V and 5 bases from J, with 10 bases between. This CDR3 region has 13 residues. The CDR3 loop is CAWSVGGRTEAFF. DNA of the CDR3: TGTGCCTGGAGTGTGGGGGGGCGGACTGAAGCTTTCTTT. The entire variable domain, with the rest obtained from reference TRBV30 and TRBJ1-1, is as follows: SQTIHQWPATLVQPVGSPLSLECTVEGTSNPNLYWYRQAAGRGLQLLFYSVGIGQISSEVPQNLSASRPQDRQFILSSKKLLLSDSGFYLCAWSVGGRTEAFFGQGTRLTVV.

This clone was counted once. The chain couples TRBV6-5 to TRBJ2-3; 7 bases are shared with TRBD2. J lost 4 bases, V lost 0 bases, and 4 bases had no gene match. This CDR3 contains 15 residues. Germline CDR1 MNHEY, CDR2 SVGAGI. The CDR3 coding sequence is TGTGCCAGCAGTTACTCAGCGGGGTTTGCAGATACGCAGTATTTT. Translating it yields CASSYSAGFADTQYF.

This chain links TRBV11-2 with TRBJ2-3, with 7 bases fitting TRBD1. The CDR3 has 17 amino acids. Germline CDR1 and CDR2: SGHAT and FQNNGV. With 3 bases clipped from V and 2 bases from J, the junction kept 11 bases outside the gene matches. The DNA for the CDR3 is TGTGCCAGCAGCTTCACCCTGATGAGGGGGCACACAGATACGCAGTATTTT. This sequence encodes CASSFTLMRGHTDTQYF.

The chain recombines TRBV19 with TRBJ1-1; D is uncertain. The germline CDR1 and CDR2 sequences are LNHDA and SQIVND (reference sequence). The CDR3 spans 16 residues. V lost 2 bases and J lost 5, with 18 bases in between. This CDR3 is CASSILLGIKGTEAFF. In DNA, the CDR3 is TGTGCCAGTAGTATATTGCTCGGTATCAAAGGAACTGAAGCTTTCTTT. Variable domain in full (rest from reference TRBV19 and TRBJ1-1): DGGITQSPKYLFRKEGQNVTLSCEQNLNHDAMYWYRQDPGQGLRLIYYSQIVNDFQKGDIAEGYSVSREKKESFPLTVTSAQKNPTAFYLCASSILLGIKGTEAFFGQGTRLTVV.

The rearrangement joins TRBV6-5 to TRBJ2-7; the D gene is possibly TRBD1 (6 bases). Trimming stripped 5 bases from V and 4 bases from J, with 9 bases between. Germline V gene data show CDR1 as MNHEY and CDR2 as SVGAGI. CDR3 length equals 12 residues. In DNA form, the CDR3 reads TGTGCCAGCAGTCAGACAGGTTACGAGCAGTACTTC. Translation: CASSQTGYEQYF.

The count of this clone is one. The chain couples TRBV4-1 to TRBJ2-5; D gene unclear. V lost 7 bases, J lost 2 bases, and 14 bases lay in between. Germline lookup yields CDR1 MGHRA and CDR2 YSYEKL. The CDR3 is 14 amino acids. CDR3 sequence (DNA): TGCGCCAGCATGGAGTCGGTGGTACAAGAGACCCAGTACTTC. Its protein product is CASMESVVQETQYF.